The rows below give T cell receptor beta chains drawn from one sample of a study of blood T cell repertoires in COVID-19. Generated by immunoSEQ multiplex PCR, the TCRdb table keeps only in-frame clones and is missing some. Counted here are under 130,000 clones, roughly 87% occurring once; the ten biggest clones make up 3.1%. Sequencing was performed on peripheral blood. These TCRs come from a man aged 45 to 65 in a cohort sampled during active COVID-19. Each CDR3 is given with its conserved first and last residue. A D gene is named only where the DNA matches it firmly.

>TRBV3-1/TRBV3-2|TRBJ1-2|TRBD1
CASSQGQGRHYGYTF
>TRBV7-2|TRBJ2-3|.
CASSPAGDTQYF
>TRBV2|TRBJ1-5|.
CASMVENNQPQHF
>TRBV5-1|TRBJ2-2|TRBD2
CASSFGGGLTGELFF
>TRBV19|TRBJ1-3|TRBD1
CASSPGTGGNTIYF
>TRBV18|TRBJ2-1|TRBD2
CASSTSGGRNEQFF
>TRBV28|TRBJ1-3|.
CASSLQAGGNTIYF
>TRBV5-4|TRBJ1-1|.
CASSLNPGMNTEAFF
>TRBV4-3|TRBJ1-5|.
CASSRGPGSQPQHF
>TRBV5-1|TRBJ2-3|.
CASSSSAKGVTDTQYF
>TRBV14|TRBJ1-2|.
CASSGDTFLYTF
>TRBV5-6|TRBJ2-5|.
CASSKTGTETQYF
>TRBV5-4|TRBJ2-2|TRBD2
CASTKPGLASPGELFF
>TRBV3-1/TRBV3-2|TRBJ2-2|TRBD2
CASSLWASGGNTGELFF
>TRBV7-8|TRBJ1-4|TRBD1
CASSPDRGGWKLFF
>TRBV6-5|TRBJ1-2|.
CASRILVGDYGYTF
>TRBV28|TRBJ1-5|.
CASSLGAHGTEPQHF
>TRBV5-4|TRBJ1-1|.
CASSLGGKNTEAFF
>TRBV5-1|TRBJ2-2|.
CASTQGGNTGELFF
>TRBV7-8|TRBJ2-1|.
CASSQLGPFDNEQFF
>TRBV5-1|TRBJ1-2|.
CASRSGEYGYTF
>TRBV2|TRBJ2-5|TRBD2
CASMGGVQETQYF
>TRBV29-1|TRBJ2-3|TRBD2
CSVPSGGLSTDTQYF
>TRBV4-2|TRBJ2-5|TRBD2
CASSQVIGRGGTQYF
>TRBV18|TRBJ2-2|TRBD1
CASSPIQGHTGELFF